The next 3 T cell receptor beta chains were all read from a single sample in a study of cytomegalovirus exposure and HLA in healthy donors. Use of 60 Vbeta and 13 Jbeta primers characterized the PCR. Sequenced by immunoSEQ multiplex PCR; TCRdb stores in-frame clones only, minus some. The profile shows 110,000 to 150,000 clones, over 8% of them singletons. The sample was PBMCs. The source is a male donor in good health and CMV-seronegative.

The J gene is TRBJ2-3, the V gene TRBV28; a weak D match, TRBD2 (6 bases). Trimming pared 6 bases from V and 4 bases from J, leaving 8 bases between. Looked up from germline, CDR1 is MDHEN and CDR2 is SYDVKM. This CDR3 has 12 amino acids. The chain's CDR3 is CASSPSADTQYF. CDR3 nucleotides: TGTGCCAGCAGCCCTAGCGCAGATACGCAGTATTTT.

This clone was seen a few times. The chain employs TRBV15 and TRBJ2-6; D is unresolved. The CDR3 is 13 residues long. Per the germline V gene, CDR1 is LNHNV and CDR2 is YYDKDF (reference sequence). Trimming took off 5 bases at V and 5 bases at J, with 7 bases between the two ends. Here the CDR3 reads CATSLRWANVLTF. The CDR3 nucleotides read TGTGCCACCAGCCTTCGGTGGGCCAACGTCCTGACTTTC.

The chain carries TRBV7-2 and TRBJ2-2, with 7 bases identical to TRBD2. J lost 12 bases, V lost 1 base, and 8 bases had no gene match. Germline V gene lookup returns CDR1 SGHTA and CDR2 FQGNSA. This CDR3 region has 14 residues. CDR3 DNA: TGTGCCAGCAGCTTAGAGCGGGGCCTCAAGAAGCTGTTTTTT. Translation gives CASSLERGLKKLFF. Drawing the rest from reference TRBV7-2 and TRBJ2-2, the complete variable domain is GAGVSQSPSNKVTEKGKDVELRCDPISGHTALYWYRQSLGQGLEFLIYFQGNSAPDKSGLPSDRFSAERTGGSVSTLTIQRTQQEDSAVYLCASSLERGLKKLFFGEGSRLTVL.